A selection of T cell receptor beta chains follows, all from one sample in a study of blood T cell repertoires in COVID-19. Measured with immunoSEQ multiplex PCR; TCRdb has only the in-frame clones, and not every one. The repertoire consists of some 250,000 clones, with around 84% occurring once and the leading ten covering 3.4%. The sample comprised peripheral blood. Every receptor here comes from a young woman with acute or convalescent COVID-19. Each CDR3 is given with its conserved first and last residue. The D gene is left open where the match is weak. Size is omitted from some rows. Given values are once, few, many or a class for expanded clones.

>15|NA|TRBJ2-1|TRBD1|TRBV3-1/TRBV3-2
TGTGCCAGCAGCCAGACAGGGGTGTCCTACAATGAGCAGTTCTTC
CASSQTGVSYNEQFF
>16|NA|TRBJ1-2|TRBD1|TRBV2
TGTGCCAGCAGTGAGGGGACAGGGCCCAGGAACTATGGCTACACCTTC
CASSEGTGPRNYGYTF
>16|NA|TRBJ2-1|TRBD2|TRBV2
TGTGCCAGCAGTGAGGATCTAGCGGCTGTCCATAGTGAGCAGTTCTTC
CASSEDLAAVHSEQFF
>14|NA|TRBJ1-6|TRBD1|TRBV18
TGTGCCAGTCAGGGGACAGGGGGTAATTCACCCCTCCACTTT
CASQGTGGNSPLHF
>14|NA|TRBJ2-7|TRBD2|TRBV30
TGTGCCTGGAGTGTAATAGCGGGTGGGCACGAGCAGTACTTC
CAWSVIAGGHEQYF
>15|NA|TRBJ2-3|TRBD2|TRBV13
TGTGCCAGCAGCTTAGGACTAGCGGGAAGTGATACGCAGTATTTT
CASSLGLAGSDTQYF
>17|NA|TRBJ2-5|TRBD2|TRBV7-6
TGTGCCAGCAGCTTAGCCGTGCTAGCGGGAGTTCCAGAGACCCAGTACTTC
CASSLAVLAGVPETQYF
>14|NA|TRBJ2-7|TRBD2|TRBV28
TGTGCCAGCTGTGCCGCGGGAGACACCTACGAGCAGTACTTC
CASCAAGDTYEQYF
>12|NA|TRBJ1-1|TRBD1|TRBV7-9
TGTGCCAGCAGCCTAGACAGGGGTGAAGCTTTCTTT
CASSLDRGEAFF
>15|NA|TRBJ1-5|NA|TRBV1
TGCACCAGCAGCCAGACAGGGACGAGCAATCAGCCCCAGCATTTT
CTSSQTGTSNQPQHF
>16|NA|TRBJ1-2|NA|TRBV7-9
TGTGCCAGCAGCTCCACAACAGGGTTAGCTAACTATGGCTACACCTTC
CASSSTTGLANYGYTF
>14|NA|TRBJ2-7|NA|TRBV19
TGTGCCAGTAGTACCTACACAGTACCCTACGAGCAGTACTTC
CASSTYTVPYEQYF
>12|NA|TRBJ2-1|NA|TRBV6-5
TGTGCCAGCAGTTACAGCGGGTCTGAGCAGTTCTTC
CASSYSGSEQFF
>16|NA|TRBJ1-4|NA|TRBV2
TGTGCCAGCAGTGCCCAGCGCAGGGGATCTAATGAAAAACTGTTTTTT
CASSAQRRGSNEKLFF
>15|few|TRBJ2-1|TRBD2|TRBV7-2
TGTGCCAGCAGCTTAAGTAGCGGGAGTTACAATGAGCAGTTCTTC
CASSLSSGSYNEQFF
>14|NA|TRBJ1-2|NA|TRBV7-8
TGTGCCAGCAGCTCCGGTGGGTGGACGGGAGGCTACACCTTC
CASSSGGWTGGYTF
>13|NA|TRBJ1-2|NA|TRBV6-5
TGTGCCAGCACCCCTGGGGCGGACTATGGCTACACCTTC
CASTPGADYGYTF
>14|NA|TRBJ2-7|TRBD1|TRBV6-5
TGTGCCAGCAGCCAAAACAGGGGTTCCTACGAGCAGTACTTC
CASSQNRGSYEQYF
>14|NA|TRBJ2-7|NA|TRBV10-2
TGCGCCAGCAGTGAGACAGGGCTCCCCTACGAGCAGTACTTC
CASSETGLPYEQYF
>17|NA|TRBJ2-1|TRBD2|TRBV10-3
TGTGCCATCAGTCCGCACCGACTAGCGGGAGATGTGAATGAGCAGTTCTTC
CAISPHRLAGDVNEQFF
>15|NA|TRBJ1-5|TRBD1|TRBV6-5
TGTGCCAGCAGTTACTCATACAGGGGAGATCAGCCCCAGCATTTT
CASSYSYRGDQPQHF
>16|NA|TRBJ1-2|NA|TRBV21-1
TGTGCCAGCAGCGTTTCCGGGGGGCGTTTGGCAAATGGCTACACCTTC
CASSVSGGRLANGYTF
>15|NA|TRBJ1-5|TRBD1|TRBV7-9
TGTGCCAGCAGCAGCACGGACAGGACTTATCAGCCCCAGCATTTT
CASSSTDRTYQPQHF
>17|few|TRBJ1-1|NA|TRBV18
TGTGCCAGCTCACCGAGGTGGAAAGGCCCTATGAACACTGAAGCTTTCTTT
CASSPRWKGPMNTEAFF
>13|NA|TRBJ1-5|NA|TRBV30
TGTGCCTGGAGTTTCACAGACCATCAGCCCCAGCATTTT
CAWSFTDHQPQHF
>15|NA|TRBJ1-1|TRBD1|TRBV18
TGTGCCAGCTCAGCACGGACAGGTGAACTCACTGAAGCTTTCTTT
CASSARTGELTEAFF
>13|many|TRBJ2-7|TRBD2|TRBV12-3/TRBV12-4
TGTGCCAGCAGCTCACCCGGACTAGGCGGCGAGTACTTC
CASSSPGLGGEYF
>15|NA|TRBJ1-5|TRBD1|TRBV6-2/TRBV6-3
TGTGCCAGCAGCCCACAGGGGATTAGCAATCAGCCCCAGCATTTT
CASSPQGISNQPQHF
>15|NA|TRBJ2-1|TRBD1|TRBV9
TGTGCCAGCAGCGTAATGGGACAGACCTTCAATGAGCAGTTCTTC
CASSVMGQTFNEQFF
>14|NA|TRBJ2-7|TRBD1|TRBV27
TGTGCCAGCAGTCCCGGGACAGGGGGGAACGAGCAGTACTTC
CASSPGTGGNEQYF
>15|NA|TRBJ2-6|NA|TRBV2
TGTGCCAGCAGTGAACAGGGGACTGGGGCCAACGTCCTGACTTTC
CASSEQGTGANVLTF
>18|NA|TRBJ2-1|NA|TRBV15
TGTGCCACCAGCAGAGGGGGACCTGGCGGGGACTCCTACAATGAGCAGTTCTTC
CATSRGGPGGDSYNEQFF
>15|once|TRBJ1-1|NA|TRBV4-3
TGCGCCAGCAGCCAAGATTGGCCGGGGAACACTGAAGCTTTCTTT
CASSQDWPGNTEAFF
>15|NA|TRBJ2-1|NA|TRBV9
TGTGCCAGCAGCGTAGCTAGCTGGGGTTACAATGAGCAGTTCTTC
CASSVASWGYNEQFF
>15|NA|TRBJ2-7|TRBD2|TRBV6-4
TGTGCCAGCAGTGCCAAAGCGGGAGCTGGATACGAGCAGTACTTC
CASSAKAGAGYEQYF
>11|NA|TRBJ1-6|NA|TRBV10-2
TGCGCCAGCAGTCCAGGACAGCCCCTCCACTTT
CASSPGQPLHF
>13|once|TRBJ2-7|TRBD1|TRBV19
TGTGCCAGTCGACAGGGGGGTAGCTACGAGCAGTACTTC
CASRQGGSYEQYF
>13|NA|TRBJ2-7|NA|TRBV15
TGTGCCACCAGCAACTTCTTTCCCTACGAGCAGTACTTC
CATSNFFPYEQYF
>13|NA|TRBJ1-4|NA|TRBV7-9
TGTGCCAGCAGCGCCTCCGGGGGGGTCCAGCTGTTTTTT
CASSASGGVQLFF
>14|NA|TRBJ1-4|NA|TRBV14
TGTGCCAGCAGCCAAGAGATCCGGGGTGAAAAACTGTTTTTT
CASSQEIRGEKLFF
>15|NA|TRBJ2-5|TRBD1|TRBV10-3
TGTGCCATCAGTGGGGGACAGGGGGACCAAGAGACCCAGTACTTC
CAISGGQGDQETQYF
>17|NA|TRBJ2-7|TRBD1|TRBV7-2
TGTGCCAGCAGCTTGGCCGGAACAGGGGTCCTCTCCTACGAGCAGTACTTC
CASSLAGTGVLSYEQYF
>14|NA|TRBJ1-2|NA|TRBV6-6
TGTGCCAGCAGTTACTCGCAGGGAACCTATGGCTACACCTTC
CASSYSQGTYGYTF
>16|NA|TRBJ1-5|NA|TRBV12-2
TGTGCAAGTCGCTTATGGACGGGGGGTTGCAATCAGCCCCAGCATTTT
CASRLWTGGCNQPQHF
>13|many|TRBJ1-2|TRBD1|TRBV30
TGTGCCTGGAGTGGACAGGGCTTGTATGGCTACACCTTC
CAWSGQGLYGYTF
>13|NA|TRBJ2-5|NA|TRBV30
TGTGCCTGGAGTCGGGATGGCCAAGAGACCCAGTACTTC
CAWSRDGQETQYF
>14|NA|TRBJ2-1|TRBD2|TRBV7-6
TGTGCCAGCAGCTCGGGCGGGAGTTACAATGAGCAGTTCTTC
CASSSGGSYNEQFF
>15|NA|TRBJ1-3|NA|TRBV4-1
TGCGCCAGCAGCGGAGAAGGACTCGTCGGAAACACCATATATTTT
CASSGEGLVGNTIYF
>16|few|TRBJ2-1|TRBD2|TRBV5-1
TGCGCCAGCAGCTCATTAGCGGGGTCCTCCTACAATGAGCAGTTCTTC
CASSSLAGSSYNEQFF
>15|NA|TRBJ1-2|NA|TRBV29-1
TGCAGCGTTGTTCAGCCAGAATACAGAAACTATGGCTACACCTTC
CSVVQPEYRNYGYTF
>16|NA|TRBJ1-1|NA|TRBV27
TGTGCCAGCAGCCTGGACTACGGAGGGGGGGGCACTGAAGCTTTCTTT
CASSLDYGGGGTEAFF